The entry below gives a single T cell receptor (beta chain) sequence along with its context. The data stem from a study of blood T cell repertoires in COVID-19. At the level of the study: Samples taken during acute and convalescent COVID-19 were collected in the United States, Italy and Spain.

In the original workflow: Amplified reference gene primers provided the basis for estimating nucleated cell counts. Clones were sequenced by immunoSEQ multiplex PCR, and TCRdb holds only the in-frame ones, with some missing. V, J and clone size derive from that table, while D and trimming were established from the DNA sequence. The table lists nearly 15,000 clones, around 73% of them singletons. The CDR3 is 16 amino acids. With 2 bases removed from V and 0 bases from J, the gap between germline ends came to 11 bases. In germline, CDR1 is SGHAT, CDR2 FQNNGV. This chain connects TRBV11-2 to TRBJ2-1, with D unclear. Source material: peripheral blood. This TCR was recovered from a human donor in a cohort sampled during active COVID-19. The chain's CDR3 is CASSLSPPSSYNEQFF. CDR3 nucleotide sequence: TGTGCCAGCAGCTTATCCCCGCCGAGCTCCTACAATGAGCAGTTCTTC.